This T cell receptor beta chain was recorded in a study of shared clonotypes between healthy human individuals. Profiled with immunoSEQ multiplex PCR; TCRdb holds only in-frame clones, not every one. Here the sample spans some 1 million clones, more than 65% being singletons. Study-wide results and caveats: Depth was large, yet rarefaction showed that sorted-subset sequencing was incomplete. Shared across a few donors were around 5% of the naive CD4 clonotypes.

Comment on this clone: Antigen unknown.

The TCR comes from a man in his late teens or twenties in good health. Sequencing was performed on memory CD4+ T cells sorted from blood. Subset: CD45RA-negative fraction.

The DNA of the CDR3 is TGTGCCAGCAGCCCGGGGGGGGTTTACGAGCAGTACTTC. Its translation: CASSPGGVYEQYF. The chain is built from TRBV14 and TRBJ2-7; 8 nucleotides match TRBD2. Germline assignment: CDR1 SGHDN and CDR2 FVKESK. This CDR3 is built from 13 residues. The V and J ends lost 4 bases and 4 bases, in that order; junction bases with no gene match: 3.